This is a list of T cell receptor beta chains from one sample in a study of T cell responses to AZD1222 COVID-19 vaccine. Data came from immunoSEQ multiplex PCR; TCRdb stores just in-frame clones and leaves some out. The sample has 80,000 to 100,000 clones, about 90% seen once. The sequencing used peripheral blood, collected 28 days after the second AZD1222 dose. All receptors come from an adult who received the AZD1222 COVID-19 vaccine. Each CDR3 is given with its conserved first and last residue. D genes are given only for firm matches. Only part of the rows carry a size: once, few, many, or a class if the clone is expanded.

J,V,D,size,DNA,CDR3
TRBJ1-1,TRBV28,TRBD1,.,TGTGCCAGCAGTTTATGGCACAGGGGGAAAACTGAAGCTTTCTTT,CASSLWHRGKTEAFF
TRBJ1-1,TRBV12-3/TRBV12-4,.,.,TGTGCCAGCAGTTTACAGAACACTGAAGCTTTCTTT,CASSLQNTEAFF
TRBJ2-3,TRBV14,TRBD2,.,TGTGCCAGCAGCCAAGGCGGGAGAGGAGGCGCAGATACGCAGTATTTT,CASSQGGRGGADTQYF
TRBJ2-1,TRBV5-1,TRBD2,.,TGCGCCAGCAGCTTGACTAGCGGGAGTTTGTACAATGAGCAGTTCTTC,CASSLTSGSLYNEQFF
TRBJ2-5,TRBV14,TRBD1,.,TGTGCCAGCAGTCCCGGACAGGGGGTTATCCAAGAGACCCAGTACTTC,CASSPGQGVIQETQYF
TRBJ1-1,TRBV7-9,.,few,TGTGCCAGCAGCTTCCAGGATTGGGGAACTGAAGCTTTCTTT,CASSFQDWGTEAFF
TRBJ2-2,TRBV5-5,TRBD2,.,TGTGCCAGCAGCCGTGGACTAGCGGGGGCGGCGAACACCGGGGAGCTGTTTTTT,CASSRGLAGAANTGELFF
TRBJ2-2,TRBV15,TRBD2,.,TGTGCCACCAGCCCGGGGGGAGCCGACACCGGGGAGCTGTTTTTT,CATSPGGADTGELFF
TRBJ2-3,TRBV5-4,.,.,TGTGCCAGCAGCTTGGTATCCCGATGGAGCACAGATACGCAGTATTTT,CASSLVSRWSTDTQYF
TRBJ2-7,TRBV28,.,.,TGTGCCAGCAGTACACAGGTACCCCTCGAGCAGTACTTC,CASSTQVPLEQYF
TRBJ1-1,TRBV7-9,TRBD1,.,TGTGCCAGCAAACAGGGGGCAGGGAACACTGAAGCTTTCTTT,CASKQGAGNTEAFF
TRBJ2-5,TRBV5-4,TRBD1,.,TGTGCCAGCAGCGGGACAGGGGGCGAGGAGACCCAGTACTTC,CASSGTGGEETQYF
TRBJ1-3,TRBV27,.,.,TGTGCCAGCAGCCCTTGGGTCTCTGGAAACACCATATATTTT,CASSPWVSGNTIYF
TRBJ2-1,TRBV5-1,TRBD1,.,TGCGCCAGCAGCTTGGCCGGGACAGCTTACAATGAGCAGTTCTTC,CASSLAGTAYNEQFF
TRBJ1-1,TRBV13,.,.,TGTGCCAGCAGCCCAGGAGGGGCGAACACTGAAGCTTTCTTT,CASSPGGANTEAFF
TRBJ1-1,TRBV28,TRBD1,.,TGTGCCAGCAGCCGGGACAGCTTTTTTCTCTTCGAACCAACTATGAACACTGAAGCTTTCTTT,CASSRDSFFLFEPTMNTEAFF
TRBJ2-3,TRBV11-2,TRBD2,.,TGTGCCAGCAGCGCTCAGCGCGGGGGGGCAGATACGCAGTATTTT,CASSAQRGGADTQYF
TRBJ2-1,TRBV6-5,TRBD2,once,TGTGCCAGCAGTCGAAGCGGGAGACGGTACAATGAGCAGTTCTTC,CASSRSGRRYNEQFF
TRBJ2-7,TRBV11-2,.,.,TGTGCCAGCAGCTTAGGAGGTGGGCAGAAGGTTTTCAGCGAGCAGTACTTC,CASSLGGGQKVFSEQYF
TRBJ2-7,TRBV2,.,.,TGTGCCAGCGGTGAGGACGAGCAGTACTTC,CASGEDEQYF
TRBJ1-2,TRBV5-1,.,.,TGCGCCAGCAGGAAAGGGTCCCTTAATGGCTACACCTTC,CASRKGSLNGYTF
TRBJ1-2,TRBV5-8,TRBD1,.,TGTGCCAGCAGCTTGGGGACAGGTACCTATGGCTACACCTTC,CASSLGTGTYGYTF
TRBJ1-1,TRBV9,.,.,TGTGCCAGCAGCGTAGGTCCCCACTTGAACACTGAAGCTTTCTTT,CASSVGPHLNTEAFF
TRBJ2-1,TRBV6-5,.,.,TGTGCCAGCAGAGGACTTAGCTCCTACAATGAGCAGTTCTTC,CASRGLSSYNEQFF
TRBJ1-2,TRBV7-9,.,.,TGTGCCAGCAGCCACGACAATGCTCCTGGCTACACCTTC,CASSHDNAPGYTF
TRBJ1-1,TRBV6-5,.,.,TGTGCCAGCAGTTACTCGCGCAGGGTTGGTGAAGCTTTCTTT,CASSYSRRVGEAFF
TRBJ2-5,TRBV9,.,.,TGTGCCAGCAGCGTAGGCCCCGGGGGAGGGGGCGAGACCCAGTACTTC,CASSVGPGGGGETQYF
TRBJ1-2,TRBV12-3/TRBV12-4,TRBD1,.,TGTGCCAGCAGTTTACAGGGGGCGGATGGCTACACCTTC,CASSLQGADGYTF
TRBJ1-2,TRBV13,TRBD1,.,TGTGCCAGCAGCTTAGGGGGAGGGGGCCGATATGGCTACACCTTC,CASSLGGGGRYGYTF
TRBJ2-7,TRBV27,.,.,TGTGCCAGCTCGCGCAGACGATCCTCCTACGAGCAGTACTTC,CASSRRRSSYEQYF
TRBJ2-2,TRBV7-2,.,.,TGTGCCAGCAGCTTAACGGGACTCCCCAGAATCGGGGAGCTGTTTTTT,CASSLTGLPRIGELFF
TRBJ1-4,TRBV19,.,.,TGTGCCAGTAGGCAGCAGGGCCCTAATGAAAAACTGTTTTTT,CASRQQGPNEKLFF